The entry that follows covers one T cell receptor (beta chain) sequence. What it binds is unknown. These data belong to a study of T-cell memory formation after mild COVID-19. For the study at large: Clusters of TCRs were largely donor specific.

Study-level results: Second-wave clones that peaked on day 37 lacked confirmed SARS-CoV-2 specificity.

The germline gives CDR1 SGHDT, CDR2 YYEEEE. This CDR3 spans 13 amino acids. V lost 4 bases to trimming and J lost 9 bases, with 11 bases between them. A 5'RACE reaction primed in the constant segment made cDNA libraries of TCR alpha and TCR beta, and these carried sample barcodes and UMIs. TCRdb redid the calling of the 5' RACE reads with MiXCR, one entry per CDR3 protein. The repertoire includes about 340,000 distinct CDR3 sequences, about 21% of them detected once, and about 12% sits in the top ten. The chain recombines TRBV5-6 with TRBJ1-6; TRBD1 might be the D (5 bases). The TCR sequence derives from an adult woman who had mild COVID-19 (a few samples of this study predate the infection). Cell type and time point are not known. Source material: PBMCs or a T cell subset sorted from them (not recorded which). The CDR3 region has the DNA TGTGCCAGCAGCCCAGACAGAGTTTCACCCCTCCACTTT. Protein sequence: CASSPDRVSPLHF.